The clone carrying this T cell receptor beta chain has only a few counts. Its antigen is not known. This specimen belongs to a study of T-cell reconstitution after alpha-beta-depleted transplantation in children. Researchers prepared the TCRbeta library using unique molecular identifiers, the study reports. TCRdb ran MiXCR on the PCR reads and lists one entry per CDR3 protein. The table shows some 830,000 distinct CDR3 sequences, with approximately 15% occurring only once. Study-level points and caveats: T-cell numbers and diversity one year post-transplant derived largely from freshly generated T cells. About two months after transplant, alpha-beta T cells reportedly came from several hundred expanded graft clones. Surviving recipient T cells and thymic progenitors produced the high day-60 TCRbeta diversity seen in some patients.

The germline V and J ends were trimmed by 2 bases and 12 bases, with 14 bases remaining between them. The CDR3 totals 13 residues. This material consisted of PBMCs, mostly from graft donor cells, taken 360 days after TCRalphabeta/CD19-depleted stem cell transplant. The receptor comes from a male patient aged 10 to 17 who had a stem cell transplant for acute lymphoblastic leukemia, so the T cells may come from the graft donor. The V and J genes are TRBV12-3 or TRBV12-4 and TRBJ2-4; the D is unclear. This CDR3 reads CASSLKSASSQYF. The CDR3 DNA is TGTGCCAGCAGTTTAAAGTCGGCTAGTTCTCAGTACTTC.